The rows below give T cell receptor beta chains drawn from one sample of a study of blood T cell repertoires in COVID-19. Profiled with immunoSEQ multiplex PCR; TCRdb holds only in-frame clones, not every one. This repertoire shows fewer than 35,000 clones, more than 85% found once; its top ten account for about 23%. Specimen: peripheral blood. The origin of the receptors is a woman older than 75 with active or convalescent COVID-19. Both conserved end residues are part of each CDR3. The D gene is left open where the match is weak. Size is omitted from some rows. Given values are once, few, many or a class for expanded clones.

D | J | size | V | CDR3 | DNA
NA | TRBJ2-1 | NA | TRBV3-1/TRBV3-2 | CASSQVSVNEQFF | TGTGCCAGCAGCCAAGTTTCCGTCAATGAGCAGTTCTTC
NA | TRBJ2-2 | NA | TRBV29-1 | CSVAVTVNTGELFF | TGCAGCGTTGCGGTGACAGTGAACACCGGGGAGCTGTTTTTT
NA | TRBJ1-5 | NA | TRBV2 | CASSPGGGGLGNQPQHF | TGTGCCAGCAGTCCCGGTGGGGGCGGATTAGGCAATCAGCCCCAGCATTTT
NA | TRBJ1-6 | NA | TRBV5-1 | CASSFEGFNSPLHF | TGCGCCAGCAGCTTCGAGGGATTTAATTCACCCCTCCACTTT
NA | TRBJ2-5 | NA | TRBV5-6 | CASSLAETQYF | TGTGCCAGCAGCTTGGCGGAGACCCAGTACTTC
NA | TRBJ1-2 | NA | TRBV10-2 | CASNYMEVGAGYTF | TGCGCCAGCAACTACATGGAAGTGGGTGCTGGCTACACCTTC
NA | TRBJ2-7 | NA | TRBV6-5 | CASSSLPSSYEQYF | TGTGCCAGCAGTTCTCTTCCCAGCTCCTACGAGCAGTACTTC
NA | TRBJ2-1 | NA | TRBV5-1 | CASSLTGKSNNEQFF | TGCGCCAGCAGCTTAACAGGAAAGTCCAACAATGAGCAGTTCTTC
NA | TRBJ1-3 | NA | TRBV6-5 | CASSYRQTGNTIYF | TGTGCCAGCAGTTACAGACAGACTGGAAACACCATATATTTT
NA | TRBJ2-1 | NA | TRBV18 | CASSPGDSVREQFF | TGTGCCAGCTCACCAGGAGACTCCGTCCGGGAGCAGTTCTTC
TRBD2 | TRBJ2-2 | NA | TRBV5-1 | CASSLMTSGGTGELFF | TGCGCCAGCAGCTTGATGACTAGCGGGGGTACCGGGGAGCTGTTTTTT
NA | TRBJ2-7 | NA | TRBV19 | CASSATEYEQYF | TGTGCCAGTAGTGCGACAGAATACGAGCAGTACTTC
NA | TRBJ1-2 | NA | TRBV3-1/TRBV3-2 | CASRPNQGYYGYTF | TGTGCCAGCAGACCAAATCAGGGGTACTATGGCTACACCTTC
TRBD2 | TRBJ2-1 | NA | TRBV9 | CASSSKTVAGGLRNEQFF | TGTGCCAGCAGCTCCAAAACGGTAGCGGGGGGGCTGCGGAATGAGCAGTTCTTC
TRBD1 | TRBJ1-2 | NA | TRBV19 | CASTSTGEKGTANYGYTF | TGTGCCAGTACCTCCACAGGGGAAAAAGGAACCGCTAACTATGGCTACACCTTC
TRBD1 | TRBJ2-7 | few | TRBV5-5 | CASSWRDRGSSYEQYF | TGTGCCAGCAGCTGGAGGGACAGGGGGAGCTCCTACGAGCAGTACTTC
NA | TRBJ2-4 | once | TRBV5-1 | CASSGEVKNIQYF | TGCGCCAGCAGCGGGGAGGTGAAAAACATTCAGTACTTC
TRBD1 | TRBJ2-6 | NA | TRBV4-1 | CASSQQGQGAAGANVLTF | TGCGCCAGCAGCCAACAGGGACAGGGGGCGGCTGGGGCCAACGTCCTGACTTTC
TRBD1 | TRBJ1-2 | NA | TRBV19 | CASSQTGDHGYTF | TGTGCCAGTAGCCAGACAGGGGATCATGGCTACACCTTC
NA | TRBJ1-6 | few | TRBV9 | CASSVGGSGSSPLHF | TGTGCCAGCAGCGTAGGAGGGAGTGGTTCTTCACCCCTCCACTTT